Each of the 20 T cell receptor beta chains below was sequenced from the same sample in a study of PD-1 blockade in mismatch repair-deficient tumors. The protocol was immunoSEQ multiplex PCR, while the TCRdb copy is restricted to in-frame clones and leaves out a portion. In the table there are around 30,000 clones, more than 70% of which are singletons. The sample consisted of PBMCs, taken roughly 6 weeks after starting pembrolizumab. The receptors come from an adult with mismatch repair-deficient cancer.

CDR3 amino acids: CASSESAGDFYEQYF. The DNA of the CDR3 is TGCGCCAGCAGTGAGTCGGCGGGAGACTTCTACGAGCAGTACTTC. This chain uses TRBV10-2 with TRBJ2-7; 7 nucleotides align to TRBD2. Trimming took 0 bases from V and 3 from J; bases not matched to a gene: 5. This CDR3 is built from 15 residues. In germline, CDR1 is WSHSY, CDR2 SAAADI.

The chain links TRBV30 to TRBJ1-2; a possible D gene is TRBD1 (6 bases). Trimming shortened V by 0 bases and J by 1 base, and 27 bases separated the two germline ends. Looked up from germline, CDR1 is GTSNPN and CDR2 is SVGIG (reference sequence). The CDR3 covers 20 residues. The CDR3 loop reads CAWSVDVRQASRSLNYGYTF. Here the CDR3 DNA reads TGTGCCTGGAGTGTAGACGTGAGACAGGCGTCCCGAAGCCTTAACTATGGCTACACCTTC. The entire variable domain, with the rest obtained from reference TRBV30 and TRBJ1-2, is as follows: SQTIHQWPATLVQPVGSPLSLECTVEGTSNPNLYWYRQAAGRGLQLLFYSVGIGQISSEVPQNLSASRPQDRQFILSSKKLLLSDSGFYLCAWSVDVRQASRSLNYGYTFGSGTRLTVV.

This chain uses TRBV28 with TRBJ2-5, with 13 bases matching TRBD2. Germline V gene data show CDR1 as MDHEN and CDR2 as SYDVKM. Trimming at V came to 5 bases and at J to 5 bases, leaving 8 bases not matched to a gene. The CDR3 sequence is 16 residues long. CDR3 nucleotides: TGTGCCAGCAGTCCAGGACTAGCGGGAGTTCGGGAGACCCAGTACTTC. Protein product: CASSPGLAGVRETQYF.

The chain couples TRBV27 to TRBJ2-3; D uncertain. V was shortened by 0 bases and J by 4 bases, with 8 bases between the two germline ends. This CDR3 contains 14 residues. Germline CDR1 reads MNHEY; CDR2 reads SMNVEV (reference sequence). In DNA, the CDR3 is TGTGCCAGCAGTTTATCGAGATTGGCAGATACGCAGTATTTT. It specifies CASSLSRLADTQYF.

The chain recombines TRBV9 with TRBJ2-2; 7 bases line up with TRBD1. V shed 4 bases and J 2 bases; nucleotides not matched to a gene: 5. CDR3 length: 15 residues. The germline gives CDR1 SGDLS, CDR2 YYNGEE. CDR3 sequence: CASSPRGGNTGELFF. As DNA, the CDR3 is TGTGCCAGCAGCCCCCGAGGGGGCAACACCGGGGAGCTGTTTTTT.

As DNA, the CDR3 is TGTGCCAGCAGCCAGGCGGCTAACACCGGGGAGCTGTTTTTT. Its translation: CASSQAANTGELFF. This rearrangement joins TRBV4-2 to TRBJ2-2, with D hard to call. V was shortened by 3 bases and J by 2 bases, with 7 bases between the two germline ends. The CDR3 length is 14 residues. Per germline, CDR1 LGHNA and CDR2 YNFKEQ.

The chain joins TRBV29-1 to TRBJ1-1, with D possibly TRBD1 on 5 matching bases. With 5 bases removed from V and 6 bases from J, the gap between germline ends came to 22 bases. Germline lookup yields CDR1 SQVTM and CDR2 ANQGSEA. The CDR3 contains 15 residues. CDR3 sequence: CSVCGIGGTWAEAFF. In DNA, the CDR3 is TGCAGCGTTTGCGGCATCGGAGGGACCTGGGCTGAAGCTTTCTTT.

The rearrangement joins TRBV29-1 to TRBJ1-1, with 9 bases that match TRBD1. With 6 bases clipped from V and 5 bases from J, the junction kept 10 bases outside the gene matches. Germline V gene lookup returns CDR1 SQVTM and CDR2 ANQGSEA. This CDR3 has 14 residues. The CDR3 nucleotides are TGCAGCGTAGCGTACAGGGGGCGCGGGACTGAAGCTTTCTTT. Protein sequence: CSVAYRGRGTEAFF. The entire variable domain, with the rest obtained from reference TRBV29-1 and TRBJ1-1, is as follows: SAVISQKPSRDICQRGTSLTIQCQVDSQVTMMFWYRQQPGQSLTLIATANQGSEATYESGFVIDKFPISRPNLTFSTLTVSNMSPEDSSIYLCSVAYRGRGTEAFFGQGTRLTVV.

The chain recombines TRBV19 with TRBJ2-3; a possible D gene is TRBD1 (5 bases). Trimming removed 5 bases at V and 4 bases at J, with 10 bases between. Germline values: CDR1 LNHDA, CDR2 SQIVND (reference sequence). CDR3 length equals 13 residues. CDR3 amino acids: CASSFQGPDTQYF. The CDR3 nucleotides are TGTGCCAGTAGTTTCCAGGGTCCAGATACGCAGTATTTT.

CDR3 in amino acids: CASSPLSGSYNEQFF. Written as DNA, the CDR3 is TGTGCCAGCAGCCCCCTAAGCGGCTCCTACAATGAGCAGTTCTTC. V and J are TRBV6-1 and TRBJ2-1; maybe TRBD2 (5 bases). The ends were cut back, 6 bases at V and 0 bases at J, with 12 bases in the middle. CDR3 size: 15 residues. Per germline, CDR1 MNHNS and CDR2 SASEGT.

The CDR3 coding sequence is TGCGCCAGCAGCTTGGGACAAGCCTCCTACGAGCAGTACTTC. Translating it yields CASSLGQASYEQYF. The chain recombines TRBV5-1 with TRBJ2-7; D is undetermined. This CDR3 comprises 14 residues. CDR1 SGHRS and CDR2 YFSETQ come from the germline V gene. Trimming took off 0 bases at V and 0 bases at J, with 7 bases between the two ends.

The CDR3 region has the DNA TGTGCCAGCAGCGTAGTGTGGGGCAAGGCTGAGCAGTTCTTC. This translates into CASSVVWGKAEQFF. The V call is TRBV9, the J call TRBJ2-1; D might be TRBD1 (5 bases). Per the germline V gene, CDR1 is SGDLS and CDR2 is YYNGEE. Trimming removed 0 bases from V and 9 bases from J, with 13 bases in between. The CDR3 sequence is 14 residues long.

The chain uses TRBV7-9 and TRBJ2-5; D possibly corresponds to TRBD2 (6 bases). The V end was cut by 5 bases, the J end by 2 bases, with 12 bases between. Germline-derived CDR1 and CDR2 are SEHNR and FQNEAQ (reference sequence). The CDR3 contains 14 residues. The CDR3: CASSPRDLQETQYF. The CDR3 DNA reads TGTGCCAGCAGCCCACGGGACTTACAAGAGACCCAGTACTTC.

This sequence joins TRBV7-3 and TRBJ1-5; D might be TRBD1 (5 bases). CDR1 SGHTA and CDR2 FQGTGA come from the germline V gene. V lost 2 bases to trimming and J lost 5 bases, with 16 bases between them. The CDR3 has 16 residues. The CDR3 DNA follows: TGTGCCAGCAGCTTAGTAGGGACTGCCCTAGATCAGCCCCAGCATTTT. It is translated as CASSLVGTALDQPQHF.

This chain joins TRBV2 and TRBJ2-3, with TRBD2 matching over 11 bases. Germline V gene lookup returns CDR1 SNHLY and CDR2 FYNNEI. V shed 8 bases, J shed 3 bases, and the junction held 7 bases outside the gene matches. CDR3 size: 15 residues. The chain's CDR3 is CASARRLAGTDTQYF. The CDR3 nucleotides read TGTGCCAGCGCCAGAAGACTAGCGGGAACAGATACGCAGTATTTT.

The J gene is TRBJ2-1, the V gene TRBV6-1, with 10 bases fitting TRBD1. The CDR3 sequence is 15 residues long. Losses at the gene ends were 5 bases for V and 0 bases for J; bases not matched to a gene: 1. CDR1 is MNHNS and CDR2 is SASEGT in the germline V gene. CDR3 loop: CASSRDRGSYNEQFF. CDR3 nucleotides: TGTGCCAGCAGTAGGGACAGGGGCTCCTACAATGAGCAGTTCTTC.

The chain recombines TRBV30 with TRBJ2-5, with 7 bases that match TRBD1. This CDR3 spans 13 amino acids. Per the germline V gene, CDR1 is GTSNPN and CDR2 is SVGIG (reference sequence). V gave up 3 bases and J gave up 4 bases; unmatched junction bases: 5. The CDR3 loop reads CAWSDTGAETQYF. The CDR3 nucleotides are TGTGCCTGGAGCGATACAGGGGCAGAGACCCAGTACTTC.

The genes are TRBV28 and TRBJ2-7; 9 positions agree with TRBD2. CDR1 and CDR2 (germline): MDHEN, SYDVKM. Trimming at V came to 2 bases and at J to 0 bases, leaving 5 bases not matched to a gene. The CDR3 consists of 16 residues. CDR3 protein: CASSLPRSGSSYEQYF. Here the CDR3 DNA reads TGTGCCAGCAGTTTACCCCGTAGCGGGAGCTCCTACGAGCAGTACTTC.

This chain links TRBV10-2 with TRBJ2-2; 12 bases are a match to TRBD2. Trimming took 8 bases from V and 0 from J; bases not matched to a gene: 10. Germline V gene data show CDR1 as WSHSY and CDR2 as SAAADI. The CDR3 spans 18 residues. In DNA form, the CDR3 reads TGCGCCAGCTGTAGACTAGCGGGAGCCACAACGAACACCGGGGAGCTGTTTTTT. Protein product: CASCRLAGATTNTGELFF.

This chain uses TRBV9 with TRBJ1-6; D gene unclear. The length of the CDR3 is 14 residues. V was trimmed by 5 bases and J by 8 bases, leaving 14 bases between them. The germline V gene encodes CDR1 SGDLS and CDR2 YYNGEE. The CDR3 DNA is TGTGCCAGCAGTTTATCGTCTCGGGATTCACCCCTCCACTTT. Its translation: CASSLSSRDSPLHF.